These 7 T cell receptor beta chains originate from one sample sequenced in a study of blood T cells in healthy people across ages. Together with a sample-barcoded 5' primer, a J-beta primer mix was included in a second PCR lasting roughly 6 to 12 cycles. Each CDR3 protein gets one entry after TCRdb re-called the 5' RACE reads with MiXCR. The sample has 1.5 million to 2 million distinct CDR3 sequences, around 50% seen once; the top ten hold less than 2.5%. Material: blood. These receptors came from a woman aged 40 to 50 in good health.

In its sample, this clonotype was seen a few times. The chain's CDR3 is CASSLGLQSGGYTF. CDR3 DNA sequence: TGTGCCAGCAGCTTGGGCCTACAGAGTGGTGGCTACACCTTC. The V call is TRBV7-2, the J call TRBJ1-2; D unclear. The CDR3 totals 14 residues. CDR1 and CDR2 (germline): SGHTA, FQGNSA. V was pared by 3 bases and J by 7 bases, with 15 bases between.

This clonotype was counted a few times. V is TRBV7-2 and J is TRBJ2-4; the match to TRBD2 covers 9 bases. V shed 1 base, J shed 5 bases, and the junction held 0 bases outside the gene matches. This CDR3 is 14 amino acids long. Germline-derived CDR1 and CDR2 are SGHTA and FQGNSA. Written as DNA, the CDR3 is TGTGCCAGCAGCTTAGTAGCGGGGGAAAACATTCAGTACTTC. It specifies CASSLVAGENIQYF.

V gene TRBV7-2 combines with J gene TRBJ2-1; TRBD2 matches at 9 bases. CDR3 length: 15 residues. The V gene end was trimmed by 1 base and the J gene end by 10 bases; junction bases not matched to a gene: 8. Germline values: CDR1 SGHTA, CDR2 FQGNSA. CDR3: CASSLVSGGGDEQFF. The CDR3 DNA is TGTGCCAGCAGCTTAGTTAGCGGCGGGGGGGACGAGCAGTTCTTC.

This clonotype was picked up one time. The chain joins TRBV6-1 to TRBJ2-7; D may be TRBD1 (5 bases). The CDR3 has 15 amino acids. CDR1 and CDR2 (germline): MNHNS, SASEGT. V lost 0 bases and J 3 bases, leaving 12 bases between the germline ends. The CDR3 sequence: CASSEAKGASYEQYF. The CDR3 coding sequence is TGTGCCAGCAGTGAAGCTAAAGGGGCGAGCTACGAGCAGTACTTC.

The rearrangement uses TRBV7-2 and TRBJ2-3; a possible D gene is TRBD1 (5 bases). CDR3 length: 15 residues. Trimming cost V 7 bases and J 0 bases, with 14 bases left between them. The germline gives CDR1 SGHTA, CDR2 FQGNSA. CDR3 residues: CASKKNRMSTDTQYF. The CDR3 DNA reads as TGTGCCAGCAAAAAGAACAGGATGAGCACAGATACGCAGTATTTT.

The CDR3 protein is CASSSSSRFNYGYTF. The DNA for the CDR3 is TGCGCCAGCAGCTCCAGTTCCAGGTTTAACTATGGCTACACCTTC. J is TRBJ1-2 and V is TRBV5-1; no firm D call. Germline loops: CDR1 SGHRS, CDR2 YFSETQ. The CDR3 has 15 residues. V lost 3 bases and J lost 1, with 13 bases in between.

The CDR3 sequence is CASSQDQPPGTQYF. CDR3 DNA: TGTGCCAGCAGCCAAGATCAGCCGCCAGGGACCCAGTACTTC. This chain uses TRBV3-1 with TRBJ2-5; D gene ambiguous. The CDR3 extends over 14 amino acids. With 0 bases removed from V and 7 bases from J, the gap between germline ends came to 12 bases. The germline V gene has CDR1 LGHDT and CDR2 YNNKEL (reference sequence).